The present T cell receptor (beta chain) was sequenced within a study of shared T cell receptors in the human thymus. Concerning this clone itself: Other DNA sequences in this sample translate to the same CDR3.

Using immunoSEQ multiplex PCR, the repertoire was profiled, and TCRdb retains in-frame clones only, with some absent. This table has about 610,000 clones, 88% appearing once. Germline lookup yields CDR1 MDHEN and CDR2 SYDVKM. The CDR3 contains 15 residues. Trimming cost V 6 bases and J 2 bases; bases outside gene matches: 4. These sequences were also reported in another study, on human thymus T cells. From that paper: The study used thymus tissue resected during corrective heart surgery.

The sequenced sample was thymocytes. The receptor was isolated from a boy in the first two years of life with a congenital heart defect. The V call is TRBV28, the J call TRBJ2-7; TRBD2 matches 13 bases. The CDR3 nucleotides are TGTGCCAGCAGCCCCGGACTAGCGGGAGCCTACGAGCAGTACTTC. It codes for CASSPGLAGAYEQYF.